One and the same sample provided the 5 T cell receptor beta chains below, sequenced in a study of control samples from healthy donors and cancer patients. Measured with immunoSEQ multiplex PCR; TCRdb has only the in-frame clones, and not every one. The sample carries more than 140,000 clones, roughly 89% recorded once. The specimen sequenced was blood. These receptors were collected from a man in his late teens or twenties in good health.

V and J are TRBV5-6 and TRBJ1-2; possible D gene TRBD1, 5 bases. Germline values: CDR1 SGHDT, CDR2 YYEEEE. This CDR3 is 13 amino acids long. Trimming cost V 2 bases and J 8 bases, with 13 bases left between them. The chain's CDR3 is CASSLGESGGYTF. For the CDR3, the DNA is TGTGCCAGCAGCTTAGGGGAAAGCGGGGGCTACACCTTC.

The chain links TRBV10-3 to TRBJ1-2; TRBD1 agrees at 11 bases. Trimming took 4 bases from V and 7 from J; bases not matched to a gene: 8. CDR3 size: 15 residues. Looked up from germline, CDR1 is ENHRY and CDR2 is SYGVKD. The CDR3 DNA is TGTGCCATCAGTGTGGGGGGACAGGGGGTTATTGGCTACACCTTC. Its translation is CAISVGGQGVIGYTF.

The genes are TRBV30 and TRBJ2-7; TRBD1 agrees at 7 bases. Losses at the gene ends were 0 bases for V and 6 bases for J; bases not matched to a gene: 5. The CDR3 has 13 amino acids. CDR1 is GTSNPN, CDR2 SVGIG, per germline (reference sequence). DNA for the CDR3: TGTGCCTGGAGTGTACTGACAGGGCTCGAGCAGTACTTC. Translating it yields CAWSVLTGLEQYF.

This clone was counted once. The CDR3 DNA reads as TGTGCCAGCAGCTTAGTACAGGGGAAAGGTTCACCCCTCCACTTT. This translates into CASSLVQGKGSPLHF. The V and J genes are TRBV11-2 and TRBJ1-6; 7 nucleotides align to TRBD1. Germline CDR1 is SGHAT and CDR2 is FQNNGV. Trimming at V came to 1 base and at J to 9 bases, leaving 6 bases not matched to a gene. The CDR3 is 15 residues long.

V usage is TRBV12-3 or TRBV12-4 and J usage is TRBJ1-4; D is undetermined. V dropped 1 base and J dropped 4 bases, with 4 bases sitting between them. The CDR3 is 13 amino acids. CDR3 in amino acids: CASSLVRNEKLFF. CDR3 nucleotides: TGTGCCAGCAGTTTAGTACGTAATGAAAAACTGTTTTTT.